The rows below give T cell receptor beta chains drawn from one sample of a study of T cell changes during pregnancy in multiple sclerosis. Repertoires were generated with immunoSEQ multiplex PCR, while TCRdb's copy carries only in-frame clones and drops some. The table shows 59,000 or so clones, with approximately 90% occurring only once. The source was peripheral blood, collected in the third trimester of pregnancy. These receptors came from a female donor in good health, enrolled as a control in a pregnancy study. Both conserved end residues are part of each CDR3. Fields, in order: J gene, V gene, CDR3 length, D gene, clone size, CDR3 protein, CDR3 DNA. D genes are given only for firm matches. The size of a clone is reported for some rows only, either as once, few or many, or as a class for expanded clones.

J: TRBJ2-3; V: TRBV5-6; length: 16; D: NA; size: NA; CDR3: CASSLAAGAPTDTQYF; DNA: TGTGCCAGCAGCTTGGCCGCGGGGGCCCCCACAGATACGCAGTATTTT
J: TRBJ2-7; V: TRBV11-2; length: 13; D: NA; size: NA; CDR3: CASSSGVYYEQYF; DNA: TGTGCCAGCAGCTCCGGGGTCTACTACGAGCAGTACTTC
J: TRBJ2-3; V: TRBV27; length: 15; D: TRBD2; size: once; CDR3: CASSLRTSGIDTQYF; DNA: TGTGCCAGCAGTTTACGAACTAGCGGGATAGATACGCAGTATTTT
J: TRBJ2-1; V: TRBV4-3; length: 15; D: TRBD2; size: NA; CDR3: CASSQGLAGQNEQFF; DNA: TGCGCCAGCAGCCAAGGGCTAGCGGGACAAAATGAGCAGTTCTTC
J: TRBJ1-1; V: TRBV9; length: 15; D: TRBD1; size: NA; CDR3: CASSPMTGMNTEAFF; DNA: TGTGCCAGCAGCCCTATGACAGGGATGAACACTGAAGCTTTCTTT
J: TRBJ2-1; V: TRBV10-2; length: 14; D: TRBD2; size: NA; CDR3: CASRRLAGLNEQFF; DNA: TGCGCCAGCCGTAGGCTAGCGGGATTAAATGAGCAGTTCTTC
J: TRBJ1-5; V: TRBV2; length: 13; D: NA; size: NA; CDR3: CASSVDPTGAQHF; DNA: TGTGCCAGCAGTGTGGACCCCACGGGGGCCCAGCATTTT
J: TRBJ1-5; V: TRBV6-6; length: 12; D: TRBD1; size: NA; CDR3: CASRTGNQPQHF; DNA: TGTGCCAGCAGGACAGGGAATCAGCCCCAGCATTTT
J: TRBJ2-3; V: TRBV7-2; length: 15; D: NA; size: once; CDR3: CASSLGGESTDTQYF; DNA: TGTGCCAGCAGCTTAGGGGGGGAAAGCACAGATACGCAGTATTTT
J: TRBJ2-7; V: TRBV5-1; length: 13; D: NA; size: NA; CDR3: CASSFSGYYEQYF; DNA: TGCGCCAGCAGCTTCTCGGGGTACTACGAGCAGTACTTC
J: TRBJ1-1; V: TRBV2; length: 13; D: TRBD1; size: NA; CDR3: CASSQGEDTEAFF; DNA: TGTGCCAGCAGCCAGGGGGAGGACACTGAAGCTTTCTTT
J: TRBJ2-7; V: TRBV20-1; length: 10; D: NA; size: NA; CDR3: CSAGLSEQYF; DNA: TGCAGTGCTGGCCTTTCCGAGCAGTACTTC
J: TRBJ1-2; V: TRBV7-2; length: 16; D: NA; size: NA; CDR3: CASSLLPGGFNYGYTF; DNA: TGTGCCAGCAGCTTACTACCAGGAGGGTTCAACTATGGCTACACCTTC
J: TRBJ2-5; V: TRBV5-1; length: 14; D: TRBD1; size: NA; CDR3: CASSIQGGRETQYF; DNA: TGCGCCAGCTCTATACAGGGGGGCCGAGAGACCCAGTACTTC
J: TRBJ1-1; V: TRBV28; length: 12; D: TRBD1; size: NA; CDR3: CATRYRTGEAFF; DNA: TGTGCCACCCGATACCGGACAGGAGAAGCTTTCTTT
J: TRBJ2-1; V: TRBV27; length: 13; D: NA; size: NA; CDR3: CASGDRVNNEQFF; DNA: TGTGCCAGCGGTGATCGCGTAAACAATGAGCAGTTCTTC
J: TRBJ2-3; V: TRBV7-2; length: 17; D: TRBD2; size: NA; CDR3: CASSPGLAGLGRDTQYF; DNA: TGTGCCAGCAGTCCCGGACTAGCGGGGCTCGGTAGAGATACGCAGTATTTT
J: TRBJ2-7; V: TRBV7-9; length: 12; D: NA; size: NA; CDR3: CASSPRGLEQYF; DNA: TGTGCCAGCAGCCCGCGGGGTCTCGAGCAGTACTTC
J: TRBJ2-2; V: TRBV5-5; length: 13; D: NA; size: NA; CDR3: CASSLIPSGELFF; DNA: TGTGCCAGCAGCTTGATCCCATCAGGGGAGCTGTTTTTT
J: TRBJ1-5; V: TRBV2; length: 14; D: NA; size: NA; CDR3: CASSGGEINQPQHF; DNA: TGTGCCAGCAGTGGGGGAGAGATCAATCAGCCCCAGCATTTT